The 32 T cell receptor beta chains given below trace back to one sample, sequenced in a study of cytomegalovirus exposure and HLA in healthy donors (dated by TCRdb to 2016 to 2017). Receptors were amplified or captured by the immunoSEQ multiplex PCR assay. A mixture of 60 forward primers for TCR Vbeta segments and 13 reverse primers for TCR Jbeta segments was used in the multiplex PCR. TCRdb stores this immuneACCESS table with in-frame sequences only. Part of the clones is absent; in the studies checked, under half of the shortfall reflects unresolved V genes, and no reason is known for the rest. The sample data list around 70,000 clones, and 60% to 65% of these were observed just once. The ten largest clones represent around 2.7% of the sample. The sequencing input was PBMCs. The receptors originated from a man in his thirties or forties in good health and CMV-seronegative.

This chain connects TRBV2 to TRBJ2-5; tentative D call: TRBD2 (6 bases). The germline CDR1 and CDR2 sequences are SNHLY and FYNNEI. V was cut by 6 bases and J by 2 bases, with 13 bases left in between. This CDR3 has 14 residues. Written as DNA, the CDR3 is TGTGCCAGCAGGTGGATTGGGGGGCAAGAGACCCAGTACTTC. It specifies CASRWIGGQETQYF.

The genes are TRBV6-5 and TRBJ1-4; 7 bases match TRBD1. Losses at the gene ends were 3 bases for V and 5 bases for J; bases not matched to a gene: 3. The germline CDR1 and CDR2 sequences are MNHEY and SVGAGI. CDR3 length: 14 residues. The chain's CDR3 is CASSYVTGNEKLFF. DNA for the CDR3: TGTGCCAGCAGTTATGTGACAGGGAATGAAAAACTGTTTTTT.

This chain connects TRBV11-3 to TRBJ2-3; 8 nucleotides line up with TRBD2. J lost 4 bases, V lost 5 bases, and 8 bases had no gene match. This CDR3 has 15 amino acids. In germline, CDR1 is SGHNT, CDR2 YENEEA. CDR3 region: CASSAPGLGADTQYF. The DNA for the CDR3 is TGTGCCAGCAGCGCCCCGGGACTAGGAGCAGATACGCAGTATTTT.

J is TRBJ2-6 and V is TRBV5-1, with a tentative D call TRBD2 (6 bases). The germline gives CDR1 SGHRS, CDR2 YFSETQ. V lost 1 base, J lost 0 bases, and 20 bases lay in between. The CDR3 runs 20 residues. The chain's CDR3 is CASSLSDSRVGGSGANVLTF. In DNA form, the CDR3 reads TGCGCCAGCAGCTTGTCCGACTCGCGGGTGGGAGGCTCTGGGGCCAACGTCCTGACTTTC.

This chain uses TRBV7-9 with TRBJ2-7, with D perhaps TRBD1 (5 bases). This CDR3 contains 14 residues. CDR1 and CDR2 (germline): SEHNR, FQNEAQ (reference sequence). V shed 4 bases and J shed 2 bases, with 12 bases lying between them. The CDR3 bases are TGTGCCAGCAGCTGGACACAGGCCCCCTACGAGCAGTACTTC. The encoded protein is CASSWTQAPYEQYF. The full variable domain, completed using reference TRBV7-9 and TRBJ2-7, is DTGVSQNPRHKITKRGQNVTFRCDPISEHNRLYWYRQTLGQGPEFLTYFQNEAQLEKSRLLSDRFSAERPKGSFSTLEIQRTEQGDSAMYLCASSWTQAPYEQYFGPGTRLTVT.

This rearrangement joins TRBV6-1 to TRBJ2-1; the match to TRBD2 covers 11 bases. CDR1 and CDR2 (germline): MNHNS, SASEGT. CDR3 length equals 15 residues. J gave up 3 bases and V 3 bases, and 1 base lay outside the gene matches. CDR3 protein: CASSELAGGYNEQFF. CDR3 coding DNA: TGTGCCAGCAGTGAGCTAGCGGGGGGCTACAATGAGCAGTTCTTC.

V and J are TRBV7-6 and TRBJ1-2; TRBD1 is a possible D gene (5 bases). The CDR3 has 15 amino acids. CDR1 is SGHVS, CDR2 FNYEAQ, per germline. Trimming removed 5 bases from V and 3 bases from J, with 16 bases in between. This CDR3 is CASSPAQGAYYGYTF. CDR3 DNA sequence: TGTGCCAGCAGCCCCGCTCAAGGGGCATACTATGGCTACACCTTC.

V usage is TRBV11-3 and J usage is TRBJ1-5, with TRBD1 matching over 9 bases. CDR3 length: 14 residues. Germline V gene lookup returns CDR1 SGHNT and CDR2 YENEEA. The V and J ends lost 1 base and 7 bases, in that order; junction bases with no gene match: 2. DNA for the CDR3: TGTGCCAGCAGCTTAGGCACAGGGGGCCAGCCCCAGCATTTT. Protein sequence: CASSLGTGGQPQHF.

The chain joins TRBV5-1 to TRBJ1-1; D may be TRBD1 (5 bases). The CDR3 extends over 13 amino acids. The V end lost 4 bases, the J end lost 11 bases, and 18 bases lay between the germline ends. CDR1 is SGHRS, CDR2 YFSETQ, per germline. The CDR3 loop is CASSLDSSVGAFF. DNA for the CDR3: TGCGCCAGCAGCCTCGACAGCTCGGTGGGGGCTTTCTTT.

This clone was recorded a few times. CDR3 sequence: CASTLDRFSNSPLHF. CDR3 sequence (DNA): TGTGCCAGCACCTTGGACAGGTTCTCTAATTCACCCCTCCACTTT. This sequence joins TRBV6-5 and TRBJ1-6; 7 bases map to TRBD1. Losses at the gene ends were 7 bases for V and 6 bases for J; bases not matched to a gene: 9. This CDR3 spans 15 amino acids. In germline, CDR1 is MNHEY, CDR2 SVGAGI.

The chain couples TRBV30 to TRBJ1-1; tentative D call: TRBD1 (6 bases). V gave up 3 bases and J gave up 1 base, with 15 bases separating them. CDR1 is GTSNPN, CDR2 SVGIG, per germline (reference sequence). The CDR3 spans 15 residues. CDR3 protein: CAWRAGQSPNTEAFF. The CDR3 DNA reads TGTGCCTGGAGAGCGGGACAAAGCCCGAACACTGAAGCTTTCTTT. The complete variable domain, with remaining parts taken from reference TRBV30 and TRBJ1-1, reads SQTIHQWPATLVQPVGSPLSLECTVEGTSNPNLYWYRQAAGRGLQLLFYSVGIGQISSEVPQNLSASRPQDRQFILSSKKLLLSDSGFYLCAWRAGQSPNTEAFFGQGTRLTVV.

This chain links TRBV5-1 with TRBJ2-7; 10 bases agree with TRBD1. The CDR3 extends over 15 amino acids. After removal of 3 bases from V and 2 bases from J, the junction contained 5 bases not matched to a gene. Germline V lookup: CDR1 SGHRS, CDR2 YFSETQ. In DNA form, the CDR3 reads TGCGCCAGCAGCTCACGGGACAGGGGAGCCTACGAGCAGTACTTC. It translates to CASSSRDRGAYEQYF.

The chain's CDR3 is CASSFTTLGGANVLTF. CDR3 sequence (DNA): TGCGCCAGCAGCTTTACGACATTAGGTGGGGCCAACGTCCTGACTTTC. V and J are TRBV5-1 and TRBJ2-6; unclear D gene. This CDR3 has 16 residues. V was trimmed by 2 bases and J by 3 bases, leaving 12 bases between them. Per the germline V gene, CDR1 is SGHRS and CDR2 is YFSETQ. Full variable domain (remainder filled in from reference TRBV5-1 and TRBJ2-6): KAGVTQTPRYLIKTRGQQVTLSCSPISGHRSVSWYQQTPGQGLQFLFEYFSETQRNKGNFPGRFSGRQFSNSRSEMNVSTLELGDSALYLCASSFTTLGGANVLTFGAGSRLTVL.

V is TRBV9 and J is TRBJ2-3; D is uncertain. The CDR3 is made up of 13 amino acids. Germline V CDR1 and CDR2: SGDLS, YYNGEE. The V end was cut by 5 bases, the J end by 1 base, with 8 bases between. The CDR3 DNA reads as TGTGCCAGCAGTTGGTCAGGCACAGATACGCAGTATTTT. This encodes CASSWSGTDTQYF.

This chain connects TRBV9 to TRBJ2-5, with 12 positions matching TRBD2. This CDR3 comprises 13 residues. The junction had 0 bases not matched to a gene; V was cut back by 7 bases and J by 2 bases. CDR1 is SGDLS and CDR2 is YYNGEE in the germline V gene. In DNA form, the CDR3 reads TGTGCCAGCGGACTAGCGGGGCAAGAGACCCAGTACTTC. It yields the protein CASGLAGQETQYF.

There are a few counts of this clone. The rearrangement links TRBV5-4 to TRBJ2-3; 9 bases are shared with TRBD1. CDR1 and CDR2 from the germline V gene are SGHNT and YYREEE (reference sequence). CDR3 length: 16 residues. Losses at the gene ends were 0 bases for V and 4 bases for J; bases not matched to a gene: 6. CDR3 sequence reads: CASSLAGTGLSDTQYF. The CDR3 nucleotides read TGTGCCAGCAGCTTGGCCGGGACAGGGTTATCAGATACGCAGTATTTT. Looking up the rest from reference TRBV5-4 and TRBJ2-3 gives the full variable domain: ETGVTQSPTHLIKTRGQQVTLRCSSQSGHNTVSWYQQALGQGPQFIFQYYREEENGRGNFPPRFSGLQFPNYSSELNVNALELDDSALYLCASSLAGTGLSDTQYFGPGTRLTVL.

The chain joins TRBV2 to TRBJ1-5; unclear D gene. Trimming left V 3 bases short and J 7 bases short, with 10 bases between. The CDR3 loop spans 13 amino acids. CDR1 and CDR2 (germline): SNHLY, FYNNEI. CDR3 in amino acids: CASSESLGQPQHF. CDR3 coding DNA: TGTGCCAGCAGTGAGTCTTTGGGCCAGCCCCAGCATTTT.

The V and J genes are TRBV7-9 and TRBJ1-1, with 7 bases matching TRBD1. This CDR3 comprises 15 residues. Trimming at V came to 4 bases and at J to 1 base, leaving 6 bases not matched to a gene. Germline V gene sequence: CDR1 SEHNR, CDR2 FQNEAQ (reference sequence). The CDR3, as DNA: TGTGCCAGCAGCTGGGACAGAACGACGAACACTGAAGCTTTCTTT. Translation: CASSWDRTTNTEAFF.

The chain recombines TRBV2 with TRBJ2-7; D may be TRBD2 (6 bases). This CDR3 has 14 residues. V was shortened by 3 bases and J by 11 bases, with 20 bases between the two germline ends. Germline CDR1 is SNHLY and CDR2 is FYNNEI. Written as DNA, the CDR3 is TGTGCCAGCAGTGAGGGCGGGGCCGGCCTTATCAAGTACTTC. Protein: CASSEGGAGLIKYF.

The chain couples TRBV6-5 to TRBJ1-2; D call uncertain. Germline CDR1 reads MNHEY; CDR2 reads SVGAGI. The V and J ends lost 0 bases and 2 bases respectively, with 4 bases between them. CDR3 length: 13 amino acids. The CDR3 sequence is CASSYSRNYGYTF. CDR3 nucleotide sequence: TGTGCCAGCAGTTACTCGAGAAACTATGGCTACACCTTC.

The chain employs TRBV13 and TRBJ2-7; TRBD2 aligns across 14 bases. Germline CDR1 and CDR2: PRHDT and FYEKMQ (reference sequence). J gave up 4 bases and V 0 bases, and 8 bases lay outside the gene matches. This CDR3 region has 18 residues. CDR3 in amino acids: CASSLGGLAGGNSYEQYF. CDR3 sequence (DNA): TGTGCCAGCAGCTTAGGTGGACTAGCGGGGGGCAATTCTTACGAGCAGTACTTC. The entire variable domain, with the rest obtained from reference TRBV13 and TRBJ2-7, is as follows: AAGVIQSPRHLIKEKRETATLKCYPIPRHDTVYWYQQGPGQDPQFLISFYEKMQSDKGSIPDRFSAQQFSDYHSELNMSSLELGDSALYFCASSLGGLAGGNSYEQYFGPGTRLTVT.

The rearrangement joins TRBV2 to TRBJ1-2; the D gene is possibly TRBD1 (6 bases). V was cut by 6 bases and J by 0 bases, with 14 bases left in between. The germline gives CDR1 SNHLY, CDR2 FYNNEI. The CDR3 sequence is 15 residues long. CDR3 nucleotide sequence: TGTGCCAGCAGCAACAGGGCTAGGGCTAACTATGGCTACACCTTC. This encodes CASSNRARANYGYTF. Complete variable domain (other parts from reference TRBV2 and TRBJ1-2): EPEVTQTPSHQVTQMGQEVILRCVPISNHLYFYWYRQILGQKVEFLVSFYNNEISEKSEIFDDQFSVERPDGSNFTLKIRSTKLEDSAMYFCASSNRARANYGYTFGSGTRLTVV.

V gene TRBV4-2 combines with J gene TRBJ2-4; D call uncertain. Germline-derived CDR1 and CDR2 are LGHNA and YNFKEQ. The V gene lost 2 bases and the J gene lost 8 bases, with 10 bases spanning the gap. The CDR3 extends over 13 amino acids. DNA for the CDR3: TGTGCCAGCAGCCAACTCGGGTCCGACATTCAGTACTTC. Protein sequence: CASSQLGSDIQYF.

This chain connects TRBV6-5 to TRBJ1-5, with 7 positions matching TRBD1. The CDR3 sequence is 15 residues long. The ends lost 9 bases at V and 2 bases at J; junction bases unmatched: 10. Germline-derived CDR1 and CDR2 are MNHEY and SVGAGI. The CDR3 region has the DNA TGTGCCAGTTGTCGTGACAGGGATCGCAATCAGCCCCAGCATTTT. As protein: CASCRDRDRNQPQHF.

The J gene is TRBJ2-1, the V gene TRBV6-5; 8 nucleotides line up with TRBD1. This CDR3 is 15 amino acids long. V was pared by 7 bases and J by 3 bases, with 8 bases of the junction left unmatched. In germline, CDR1 is MNHEY, CDR2 SVGAGI. The CDR3 bases are TGTGCCAGCAATGGCGCCGGACAGGGCTACAATGAGCAGTTCTTC. It encodes CASNGAGQGYNEQFF.

The chain recombines TRBV7-3 with TRBJ2-7; 9 bases are shared with TRBD1. With V trimmed by 2 bases and J by 2 bases, 4 bases remained unmatched. Per the germline V gene, CDR1 is SGHTA and CDR2 is FQGTGA. The CDR3 extends over 15 amino acids. The DNA of the CDR3 is TGTGCCAGCAGCTTAGGGGGACAGGGTGCCTACGAGCAGTACTTC. Its protein is CASSLGGQGAYEQYF.

The chain recombines TRBV4-2 with TRBJ2-1; 11 positions match TRBD2. Germline V gene lookup returns CDR1 LGHNA and CDR2 YNFKEQ. The CDR3 contains 15 residues. The trim removed 4 bases at V and 1 base at J, leaving 0 bases unmatched. Here the CDR3 reads CASSPSGGSYNEQFF. The CDR3 bases are TGTGCCAGCAGCCCTAGCGGGGGGTCCTACAATGAGCAGTTCTTC.

This clone appeared a single time. The chain combines TRBV30 with TRBJ2-2; D is unresolved. There are 14 residues in the CDR3. Germline values: CDR1 GTSNPN, CDR2 SVGIG (reference sequence). The V end was cut by 1 base, the J end by 0 bases, with 6 bases between. The CDR3 DNA reads as TGTGCCTGGAGTGAACTCCCGAACACCGGGGAGCTGTTTTTT. Translating gives CAWSELPNTGELFF.

The chain joins TRBV6-5 to TRBJ1-2; no firm D call. The V gene lost 4 bases and the J gene lost 4 bases, with 10 bases spanning the gap. This CDR3 is 13 amino acids long. CDR1 MNHEY and CDR2 SVGAGI come from the germline V gene. CDR3 amino acids: CASSSPGGYGYTF. The CDR3 DNA follows: TGTGCCAGCAGTTCGCCAGGAGGCTATGGCTACACCTTC.

This clone turned up a few times. Here the CDR3 DNA reads TGTGCCAGCAGCCCCCTGGACAGGGTGAAGGAAAAACTGTTTTTT. It yields the protein CASSPLDRVKEKLFF. The chain combines TRBV7-9 with TRBJ1-4, with 8 bases that match TRBD1. V was pared by 5 bases and J by 8 bases, with 10 bases of the junction left unmatched. The germline CDR1 and CDR2 sequences are SEHNR and FQNEAQ (reference sequence). This CDR3 region has 15 residues.

This chain joins TRBV30 and TRBJ1-6; tentatively, D is TRBD1 (6 bases). Trimming took 2 bases from V and 9 from J, leaving 14 bases between them. This CDR3 spans 14 amino acids. Germline assignment: CDR1 GTSNPN and CDR2 SVGIG (reference sequence). The CDR3: CAWSRDTKTSPLHF. The DNA of the CDR3 is TGTGCCTGGAGTAGGGACACGAAGACTTCACCCCTCCACTTT.

This sequence joins TRBV19 and TRBJ1-6; 10 bases match TRBD1. V lost 6 bases and J lost 8; bases outside the gene matches: 1. This CDR3 region has 13 residues. The germline V gene encodes CDR1 LNHDA and CDR2 SQIVND (reference sequence). The CDR3 is CASRGTGDSPLHF. CDR3 nucleotide sequence: TGTGCCAGTAGGGGGACAGGGGATTCACCCCTCCACTTT.